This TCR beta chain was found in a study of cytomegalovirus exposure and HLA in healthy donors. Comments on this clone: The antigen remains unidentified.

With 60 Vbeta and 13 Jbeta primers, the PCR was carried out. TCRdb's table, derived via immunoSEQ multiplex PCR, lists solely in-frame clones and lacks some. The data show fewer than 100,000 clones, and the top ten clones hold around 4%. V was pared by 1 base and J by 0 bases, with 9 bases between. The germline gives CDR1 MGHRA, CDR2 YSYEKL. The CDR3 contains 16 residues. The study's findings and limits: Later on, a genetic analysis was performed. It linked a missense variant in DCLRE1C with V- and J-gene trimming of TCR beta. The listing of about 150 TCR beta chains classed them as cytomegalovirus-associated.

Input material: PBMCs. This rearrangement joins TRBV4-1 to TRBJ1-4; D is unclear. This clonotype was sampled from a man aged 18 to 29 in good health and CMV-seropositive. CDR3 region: CASSQAIASTNEKLFF. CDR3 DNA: TGCGCCAGCAGCCAAGCTATTGCTTCAACTAATGAAAAACTGTTTTTT.